What follows are 10 T cell receptor beta chains derived from one specimen sequenced in a study of T cell clusters in autoimmune cytopenias. Each sample's input was roughly 230 ng genomic DNA, roughly 40,000 genome equivalents. TRB was amplified by touch-down multiplex PCR, primer pools A and B combined. No DNA is given; TCRdb re-called the multiplex PCR reads and lists each CDR3 protein once. The specimen's table records some 11,000 distinct CDR3 sequences. These data are also associated with another study on T cell repertoires in aging, cancer and after chemotherapy.

Material for sequencing was peripheral blood. Receptors originate from a human donor in good health.

The V call is TRBV6-5, the J call TRBJ2-7; TCRdb picks TRBD1, but there is no DNA to check that call. In germline, CDR1 is MNHEY, CDR2 SVGAGI. This CDR3 has 12 amino acids. The CDR3: CASTRAGGEQYF.

The CDR3 spells CASSFQGNTEAFF. The V and J genes are TRBV12-3 or TRBV12-4 and TRBJ1-1. CDR3 size: 13 residues.

The rearrangement links TRBV19 to TRBJ2-2; with no DNA, the TCRdb D assignment of TRBD1 cannot be verified. The CDR3 is 14 residues long. Germline CDR1 is LNHDA and CDR2 is SQIVND (reference sequence). CDR3 sequence: CASSILTGAGELFF.

The V and J genes are TRBV30 and TRBJ2-5; TCRdb's D call, TRBD1, is unchecked because there is no DNA. From germline, CDR1 is GTSNPN and CDR2 SVGIG (reference sequence). The CDR3 sequence is 14 residues long. The CDR3 spells CAWSSRTGGLWQYF.

The gene calls are TRBV27 and TRBJ1-2; the TCRdb call, TRBD1, lacks DNA for checking. CDR3 length equals 14 residues. Looked up from germline, CDR1 is MNHEY and CDR2 is SMNVEV (reference sequence). The CDR3: CASSSTGGFYGYTF.

This chain joins TRBV29-1 and TRBJ1-1. The CDR3 length is 12 residues. CDR1 is SQVTM and CDR2 is ANQGSEA in the germline V gene. The CDR3 sequence is CSVDMESTEAFF.

This clonotype is medium-sized by frequency. This chain connects TRBV5-4 to TRBJ2-5. Per germline, CDR1 SGHNT and CDR2 YYREEE (reference sequence). The CDR3 contains 14 residues. The CDR3 sequence is CASSLAAVGETQYF.

V gene TRBV6-6 combines with J gene TRBJ2-7; there is no DNA to check the TCRdb D call of TRBD1. This CDR3 region has 17 residues. In germline, CDR1 is MNHNY, CDR2 SVGAGI (reference sequence). CDR3 amino acids: CASSYSMGRSPTYEQYF.

The chain joins TRBV5-4 to TRBJ2-7; TCRdb outputs TRBD1, but without DNA this stays unchecked. The CDR3 sequence is 17 residues long. In germline, CDR1 is SGHNT, CDR2 YYREEE (reference sequence). The CDR3 is CASSLGGRGQGFYEQYF.

The chain joins TRBV6-1 to TRBJ1-1; TCRdb indicates TRBD1, and absent DNA this call remains unverified. The CDR3 consists of 16 residues. CDR1 is MNHNS and CDR2 is SASEGT in the germline V gene. Here the CDR3 reads CASSYTRQGLGTEAFF.